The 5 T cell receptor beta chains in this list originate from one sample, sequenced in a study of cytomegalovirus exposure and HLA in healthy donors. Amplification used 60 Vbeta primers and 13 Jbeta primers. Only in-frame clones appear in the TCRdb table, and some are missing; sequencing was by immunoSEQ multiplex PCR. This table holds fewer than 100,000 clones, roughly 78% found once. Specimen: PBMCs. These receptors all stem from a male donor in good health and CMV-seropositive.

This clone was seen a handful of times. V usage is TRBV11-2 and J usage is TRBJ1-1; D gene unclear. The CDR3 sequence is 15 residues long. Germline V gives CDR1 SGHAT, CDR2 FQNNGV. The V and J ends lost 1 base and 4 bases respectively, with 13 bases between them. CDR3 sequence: CASSLVIPPSTEAFF. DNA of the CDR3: TGTGCCAGCAGCTTAGTGATTCCCCCGAGCACTGAAGCTTTCTTT.

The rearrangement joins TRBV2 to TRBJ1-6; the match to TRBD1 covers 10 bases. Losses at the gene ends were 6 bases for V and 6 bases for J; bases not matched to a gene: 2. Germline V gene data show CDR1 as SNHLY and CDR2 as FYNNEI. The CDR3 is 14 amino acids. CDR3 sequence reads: CASRGQGINSPLHF. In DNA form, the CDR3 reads TGTGCCAGCAGGGGACAGGGGATTAATTCACCCCTCCACTTT.

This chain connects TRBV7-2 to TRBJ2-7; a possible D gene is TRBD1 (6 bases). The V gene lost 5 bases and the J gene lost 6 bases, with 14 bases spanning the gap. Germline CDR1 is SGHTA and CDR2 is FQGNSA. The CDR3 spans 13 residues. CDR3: CASSLGQHTEQYF. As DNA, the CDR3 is TGTGCCAGCAGCCTTGGACAGCATACCGAGCAGTACTTC.

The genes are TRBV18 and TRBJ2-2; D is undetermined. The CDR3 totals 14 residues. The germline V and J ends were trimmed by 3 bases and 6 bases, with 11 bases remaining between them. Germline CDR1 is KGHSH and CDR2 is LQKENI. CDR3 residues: CASSPLDGAGELFF. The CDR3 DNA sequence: TGTGCCAGCTCACCCCTTGACGGAGCCGGGGAGCTGTTTTTT.

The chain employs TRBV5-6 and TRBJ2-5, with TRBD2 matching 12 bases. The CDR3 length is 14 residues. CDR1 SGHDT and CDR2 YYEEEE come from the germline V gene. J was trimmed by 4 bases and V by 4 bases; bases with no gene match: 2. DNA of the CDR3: TGTGCCAGCAGCCCGGGACTAGCGGGAGAGACCCAGTACTTC. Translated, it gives CASSPGLAGETQYF.